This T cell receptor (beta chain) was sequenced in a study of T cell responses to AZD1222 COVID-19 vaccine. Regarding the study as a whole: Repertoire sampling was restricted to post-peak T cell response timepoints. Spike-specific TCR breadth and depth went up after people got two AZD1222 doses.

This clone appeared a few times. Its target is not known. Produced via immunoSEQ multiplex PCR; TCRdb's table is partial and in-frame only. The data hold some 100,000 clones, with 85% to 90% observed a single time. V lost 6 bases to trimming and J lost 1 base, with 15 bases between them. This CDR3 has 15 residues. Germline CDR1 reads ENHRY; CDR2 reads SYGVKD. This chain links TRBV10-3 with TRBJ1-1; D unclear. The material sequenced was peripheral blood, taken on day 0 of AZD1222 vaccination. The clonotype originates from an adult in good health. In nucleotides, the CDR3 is TGTGCCATCAGAAAGAGTACGAAGACGAACACTGAAGCTTTCTTT. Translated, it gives CAIRKSTKTNTEAFF.